This T cell receptor (beta chain) derives from a study of Ad26.COV2.S vaccination and SARS-CoV-2 variants. Across the study: Participants got Ad26.COV2.S intramuscularly, once or twice 56 days apart. Study-wide findings and caveats: Reportedly, after vaccination the spike-specific CD8+ and CD4+ T cell responses displayed substantial breadth. Vaccinees showed greater spike-specific TCR breadth than placebo recipients.

The table lists this clone with a few counts. Its antigen is unknown. The protocol was immunoSEQ multiplex PCR, while the TCRdb copy is restricted to in-frame clones and leaves out a portion. The sample shows about 420,000 clones, 88% of them seen only once. This sample's treatment: roughly 19 received Ad26.COV2.S at low or high dose, single or two shots; a few received placebo; per-sample allocation not given. Sampling was performed 63 days after the first vaccine or placebo injection. With 4 bases removed from V and 4 bases from J, the gap between germline ends came to 19 bases. CDR3 length: 16 residues. CDR1 and CDR2 (germline): LGHDT, YNNKEL (reference sequence).

The source material was peripheral blood, sampled in a trial of Ad26.COV2.S vaccine versus placebo. This TCR derives from a person aged 18-60 years who received the Ad26.COV2.S COVID-19 vaccine or a placebo. The chain joins TRBV3-1 (or the pseudogene TRBV3-2) to TRBJ1-2, with D uncertain. The CDR3 region has the DNA TGTGCCAGCAGCCCAAGAGAGGCGGGCGCTGGCTATGGCTACACCTTC. Protein product: CASSPREAGAGYGYTF.